The 9 T cell receptor beta chains below were found in one sample sequenced in a study of shared clonotypes between healthy human individuals. Clones were sequenced by immunoSEQ multiplex PCR, and TCRdb holds only the in-frame ones, with some missing. Counted here are roughly 1,500,000 clones, approximately 98.5% occurring once; the ten biggest clones make up roughly 0.36%. The sequencing sample was made of naive CD4+ T cells sorted from blood. As to subset: CD45RA+ positively selected. The receptors were gathered from a man aged 25-45 years in good health.

J is TRBJ2-1 and V is TRBV4-1; a possible D gene is TRBD2 (5 bases). This CDR3 spans 17 amino acids. Trimming shortened V by 0 bases and J by 3 bases, and 15 bases separated the two germline ends. Germline values: CDR1 MGHRA, CDR2 YSYEKL. The CDR3 DNA sequence: TGCGCCAGCAGCCAAGAACCGGGCCTAGCTCTCTACAATGAGCAGTTCTTC. Translation gives CASSQEPGLALYNEQFF.

The chain has TRBV11-3 and TRBJ2-5; tentative D call: TRBD2 (6 bases). Between the trimmed V and J ends, which lost 2 bases and 8 bases, there was a span of 12 bases. The CDR3 spans 13 residues. The germline CDR1 and CDR2 sequences are SGHNT and YENEEA. This chain's CDR3 is CASSLSLATTQYF. Here the CDR3 DNA reads TGTGCCAGCAGCTTAAGTCTAGCGACTACCCAGTACTTC. The whole variable domain, remainder taken from reference TRBV11-3 and TRBJ2-5, is EAGVVQSPRYKIIEKKQPVAFWCNPISGHNTLYWYLQNLGQGPELLIRYENEEAVDDSQLPKDRFSAERLKGVDSTLKIQPAELGDSAVYLCASSLSLATTQYFGPGTRLLVL.

CDR3: CASGPGGGDTQYF. The DNA of the CDR3 is TGTGCTAGTGGTCCAGGGGGCGGAGATACGCAGTATTTT. This chain joins TRBV12-5 and TRBJ2-3; TRBD1 agrees at 8 bases. The CDR3 sequence is 13 residues long. After removal of 5 bases from V and 5 bases from J, the junction contained 3 bases not matched to a gene. Germline lookup yields CDR1 LGHNT and CDR2 FRNRAP. Complete variable domain (other parts from reference TRBV12-5 and TRBJ2-3): DARVTQTPRHKVTEMGQEVTMRCQPILGHNTVFWYRQTMMQGLELLAYFRNRAPLDDSGMPKDRFSAEMPDATLATLKIQPSEPRDSAVYFCASGPGGGDTQYFGPGTRLTVL.

This rearrangement joins TRBV18 to TRBJ2-3; 10 bases fit TRBD1. Germline-derived CDR1 and CDR2 are KGHSH and LQKENI. The CDR3 runs 15 residues. The junction had 6 bases not matched to a gene; V was cut back by 3 bases and J by 6 bases. This chain's CDR3 is CASSPRQGAADTQYF. The CDR3 DNA is TGTGCCAGCTCACCCCGACAGGGGGCAGCTGATACGCAGTATTTT.

The V and J genes are TRBV13 and TRBJ2-1; D may be TRBD1 or TRBD2 (6 bases each). The CDR3 extends over 16 amino acids. Trimming removed 6 bases from V and 0 bases from J, with 15 bases in between. The germline CDR1 and CDR2 sequences are PRHDT and FYEKMQ (reference sequence). In DNA form, the CDR3 reads TGTGCCAGCAGTCCATGGGGGGCGAGCTCCTACAATGAGCAGTTCTTC. It translates to CASSPWGASSYNEQFF.

The chain combines TRBV7-2 with TRBJ2-1, with D perhaps matching TRBD1 or TRBD2 (5 bases each). Germline assignment: CDR1 SGHTA and CDR2 FQGNSA. V lost 5 bases, J lost 8 bases, and 13 bases lay in between. CDR3 length equals 13 residues. CDR3 protein: CASSPARGYEQFF. DNA for the CDR3: TGTGCCAGCAGCCCGGCGAGGGGATATGAGCAGTTCTTC.

The rearrangement uses TRBV7-2 and TRBJ1-2; TRBD1 aligns across 7 bases. The CDR3 is 15 amino acids. CDR1 and CDR2 (germline): SGHTA, FQGNSA. The V segment lost 4 bases and the J segment 4 bases; nucleotides outside the gene matches: 9. The CDR3 spells CASSSRTGTAYGYTF. The CDR3 DNA follows: TGTGCCAGCAGCTCGCGGACCGGGACAGCCTATGGCTACACCTTC.

CDR3: CASSLASGNEKLFF. As DNA, the CDR3 is TGCGCCAGCAGCTTGGCTTCGGGGAATGAAAAACTGTTTTTT. This sequence joins TRBV5-1 and TRBJ1-4; unclear D gene. Germline CDR1 reads SGHRS; CDR2 reads YFSETQ. The V and J ends lost 0 bases and 5 bases respectively, with 8 bases between them. This CDR3 is built from 14 residues. Full variable domain (rest looked up from reference TRBV5-1 and TRBJ1-4): KAGVTQTPRYLIKTRGQQVTLSCSPISGHRSVSWYQQTPGQGLQFLFEYFSETQRNKGNFPGRFSGRQFSNSRSEMNVSTLELGDSALYLCASSLASGNEKLFFGSGTQLSVL.

This rearrangement joins TRBV5-1 to TRBJ2-7; D is perhaps TRBD2 (5 bases). Trimming took off 0 bases at V and 0 bases at J, with 13 bases between the two ends. The germline gives CDR1 SGHRS, CDR2 YFSETQ. The CDR3 spans 16 residues. The CDR3 here is CASSLEPSGLSYEQYF. In DNA, the CDR3 is TGCGCCAGCAGCTTGGAACCCTCTGGACTCTCCTACGAGCAGTACTTC. The variable domain in full, with the rest retrieved from reference TRBV5-1 and TRBJ2-7, is KAGVTQTPRYLIKTRGQQVTLSCSPISGHRSVSWYQQTPGQGLQFLFEYFSETQRNKGNFPGRFSGRQFSNSRSEMNVSTLELGDSALYLCASSLEPSGLSYEQYFGPGTRLTVT.